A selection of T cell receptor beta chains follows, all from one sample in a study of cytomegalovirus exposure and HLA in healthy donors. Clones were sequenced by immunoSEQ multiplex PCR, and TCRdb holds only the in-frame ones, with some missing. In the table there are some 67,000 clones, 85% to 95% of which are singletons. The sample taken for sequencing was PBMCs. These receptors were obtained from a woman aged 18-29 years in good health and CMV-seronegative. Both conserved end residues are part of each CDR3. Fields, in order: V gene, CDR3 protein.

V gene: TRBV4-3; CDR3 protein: CASSQDTGNYGYTF
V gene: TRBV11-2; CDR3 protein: CASSLRGGNEKLFF
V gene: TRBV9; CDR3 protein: CASSLSGGLSYNEQFF
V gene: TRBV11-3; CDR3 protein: CASSATGTAHTGELFF
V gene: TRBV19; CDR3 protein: CASSPGTVNTGELFF
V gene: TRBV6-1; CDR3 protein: CASSALAGGPDEQFF
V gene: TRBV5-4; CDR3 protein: CASSASGTGGNEQYF
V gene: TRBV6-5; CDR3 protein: CASSTQGNGELFF
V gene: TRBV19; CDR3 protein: CASRTGPPSYEQYF
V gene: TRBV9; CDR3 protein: CASSSRSGDSLYNEQFF
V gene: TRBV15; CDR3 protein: CATEEGLGSYNEQFF
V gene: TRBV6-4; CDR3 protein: CASRGTGSYGYTF
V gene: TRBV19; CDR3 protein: CASSEQENTGELFF
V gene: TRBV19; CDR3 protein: CASSIVVGDRGTGELFF
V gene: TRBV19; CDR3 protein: CASSDRDEQFF
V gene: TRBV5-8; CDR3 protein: CASSSGNRALTGELFF
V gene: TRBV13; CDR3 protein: CASSFPGHGNTEAFF
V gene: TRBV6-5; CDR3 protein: CASSYSRVNEKLFF
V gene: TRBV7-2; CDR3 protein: CASSLGYKRGIPGNTIYF
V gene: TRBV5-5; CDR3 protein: CASSLAGVIGIGYTF
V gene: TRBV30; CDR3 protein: CAWSKGVSTDTQYF
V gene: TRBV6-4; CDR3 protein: CASSETLAGPDTQYF
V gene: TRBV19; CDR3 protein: CASQGTGNSPLHF
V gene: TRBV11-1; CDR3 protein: CASSRTQGGAGYEQYF
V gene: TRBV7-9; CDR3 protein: CASSRVDTSSYNSPLHF
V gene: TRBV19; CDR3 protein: CASSRGGEKLFF
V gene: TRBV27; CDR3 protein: CASSLNIGHDEQYF
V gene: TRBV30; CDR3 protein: CAWSGRASPRRYEQYF
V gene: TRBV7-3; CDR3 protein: CASSLSGGSTDTQYF
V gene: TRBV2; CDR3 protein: CASTLQGLYPPYEQYF
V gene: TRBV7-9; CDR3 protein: CASSFRSSYEQYF
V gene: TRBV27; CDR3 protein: CASSFIGASTNEKLFF
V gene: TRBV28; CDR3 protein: CASSRSGSGYEQYF
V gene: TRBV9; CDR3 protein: CASSGGGGYNEQFF
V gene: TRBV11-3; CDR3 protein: CASSEEDSGGHNEQFF
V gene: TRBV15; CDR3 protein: CATSGREPVNGYTF
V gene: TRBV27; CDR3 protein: CASSLSSFDEQFF
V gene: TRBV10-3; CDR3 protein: CAISDRGYEQYF
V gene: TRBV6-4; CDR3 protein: CASSDRGGTQYF
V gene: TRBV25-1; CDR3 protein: CASSELTNEGYTF
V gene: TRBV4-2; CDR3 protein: CASSQDGTSGGAETQYF
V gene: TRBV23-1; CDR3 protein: CASSRTYGNQPQHF
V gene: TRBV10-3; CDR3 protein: CAITGLAGVTEQFF
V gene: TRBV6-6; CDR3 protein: CASRSREGRHNEQFF
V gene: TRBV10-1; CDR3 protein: CATAVIYEQYF
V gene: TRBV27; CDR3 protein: CASSSNRGRETQYF
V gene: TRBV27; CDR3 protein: CASSPTSSPGELFF
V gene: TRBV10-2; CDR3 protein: CASNGYSSTYEQYF
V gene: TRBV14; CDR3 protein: CASSQGQNTEAFF
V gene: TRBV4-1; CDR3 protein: CASSPRDSNEQFF
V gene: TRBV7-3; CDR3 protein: CASTRLAGVGELFF
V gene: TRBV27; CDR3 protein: CASSLKYMNTEAFF
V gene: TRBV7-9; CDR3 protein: CASSLARLDTQYF
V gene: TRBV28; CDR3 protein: CASRPRAGSTEAFF
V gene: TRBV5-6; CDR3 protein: CASSLGQGATNEKLFF